Listed below are T cell receptor beta chains from one sample, sequenced in a study of Tregs in tolerant kidney transplant recipients. This table comes from immunoSEQ multiplex PCR, and its TCRdb copy is limited to in-frame clones, with some not included. In the table there are approximately 90,000 clones, approximately 94% of which are singletons. Sequencing was performed on CD8+ T cells from blood. The origin of the receptors is a human donor in good health. Both conserved end residues are part of each CDR3. The order of the fields is J gene, D gene, clone size, V gene, CDR3 protein, CDR3 DNA. D genes are given only for firm matches. Where a row states a size, it is once, few, many or the class of an expanded clone; other rows omit it.

TRBJ2-1 - - TRBV7-6 CASSPVSYNEQFF TGTGCCAGCAGTCCAGTGAGTTACAATGAGCAGTTCTTC
TRBJ2-5 - once TRBV27 CASSPRGGWETQYF TGTGCCAGCAGTCCGAGGGGGGGGTGGGAGACCCAGTACTTC
TRBJ2-1 - - TRBV27 CASSTRDGDNEQFF TGTGCCAGCAGTACCCGGGACGGGGACAATGAGCAGTTCTTC
TRBJ2-3 - - TRBV6-4 CASSEEGSGPDTQYF TGTGCCAGCAGTGAAGAGGGATCAGGGCCCGATACGCAGTATTTT
TRBJ2-7 - - TRBV9 CASGPTGREQYF TGTGCCAGCGGGCCCACCGGGCGAGAGCAGTACTTC
TRBJ1-2 - - TRBV9 CASSVVLPLLDRSDNYGYTF TGTGCCAGCAGCGTAGTCCTCCCCCTCCTCGACAGGTCGGACAACTATGGCTACACCTTC
TRBJ2-1 - - TRBV29-1 CSVPGEQFF TGCAGCGTCCCAGGTGAGCAGTTCTTC
TRBJ1-2 TRBD1 few TRBV9 CASSAWGQGASYTF TGTGCCAGCAGCGCCTGGGGGCAGGGGGCTAGCTACACCTTC
TRBJ2-1 TRBD2 - TRBV6-4 CASSGVAGERSEQFF TGTGCCAGCAGTGGGGTAGCGGGGGAGAGGAGTGAGCAGTTCTTC
TRBJ1-2 - - TRBV4-1 CASSPLLGQGGYTF TGCGCCAGCAGCCCACTTCTGGGGCAGGGTGGCTACACCTTC
TRBJ2-7 - - TRBV29-1 CSVESTELGSYEQYF TGCAGCGTTGAATCGACCGAGTTGGGGAGCTACGAGCAGTACTTC
TRBJ2-5 - - TRBV9 CASSGMKETQYF TGTGCCAGCAGCGGGATGAAAGAGACCCAGTACTTC
TRBJ1-5 TRBD1 - TRBV27 CASSLVAGGNNQPQHF TGTGCCAGCAGTTTAGTAGCAGGGGGGAACAATCAGCCCCAGCATTTT
TRBJ2-3 - - TRBV27 CASRGYVQYF TGTGCCAGCAGAGGCTACGTGCAGTATTTT
TRBJ2-3 TRBD2 once TRBV7-6 CASSLGRGDTDTQYF TGTGCCAGCAGCTTAGGGCGGGGGGACACAGATACGCAGTATTTT
TRBJ2-7 - - TRBV19 CASSSRQDYEQYF TGTGCCAGTAGTTCACGACAGGACTACGAGCAGTACTTC
TRBJ2-3 - - TRBV5-4 CASSQPTGAGGDTQYF TGTGCCAGCAGCCAACCAACGGGGGCTGGGGGAGATACGCAGTATTTT
TRBJ2-7 TRBD1 once TRBV27 CASSRRGQGPSYEQYF TGTGCCAGCAGCCGACGGGGACAGGGGCCCTCCTACGAGCAGTACTTC
TRBJ2-7 - - TRBV30 CAWSRDGQYEQYF TGTGCCTGGAGTAGGGACGGCCAATACGAGCAGTACTTC
TRBJ2-3 TRBD2 - TRBV19 CASGLASTDTQYF TGTGCCAGCGGACTAGCTAGCACAGATACGCAGTATTTT
TRBJ1-5 - - TRBV27 CASSPRQINQPQHF TGTGCCAGCAGTCCACGACAGATTAATCAGCCCCAGCATTTT
TRBJ2-7 TRBD1 - TRBV13 CASSSRTGLSYEQYF TGTGCCAGCAGCTCTCGGACAGGGCTCTCCTACGAGCAGTACTTC
TRBJ2-2 - - TRBV6-5 CASSYLGGGPGELFF TGTGCCAGCAGTTACTTAGGGGGAGGGCCAGGAGAGCTGTTTTTT
TRBJ1-5 TRBD1 - TRBV29-1 CSVTGGDGQPQHF TGCAGCGTCACAGGGGGCGACGGTCAGCCCCAGCATTTT
TRBJ2-7 - - TRBV19 CASSFILDRIYEQYF TGTGCCAGTAGTTTCATCCTAGACAGGATCTACGAGCAGTACTTC
TRBJ1-1 - once TRBV11-2 CASSSSGWREGSTEAFF TGTGCCAGCAGCTCATCGGGATGGAGGGAGGGGAGCACTGAAGCTTTCTTT
TRBJ2-2 TRBD2 - TRBV6-5 CASSYEASGNTGELFF TGTGCCAGCAGTTACGAGGCTAGCGGTAACACCGGGGAGCTGTTTTTT
TRBJ2-2 TRBD2 - TRBV4-1 CASSSRSGGAGELFF TGCGCCAGCAGCTCTCGCTCCGGGGGGGCCGGGGAGCTGTTTTTT